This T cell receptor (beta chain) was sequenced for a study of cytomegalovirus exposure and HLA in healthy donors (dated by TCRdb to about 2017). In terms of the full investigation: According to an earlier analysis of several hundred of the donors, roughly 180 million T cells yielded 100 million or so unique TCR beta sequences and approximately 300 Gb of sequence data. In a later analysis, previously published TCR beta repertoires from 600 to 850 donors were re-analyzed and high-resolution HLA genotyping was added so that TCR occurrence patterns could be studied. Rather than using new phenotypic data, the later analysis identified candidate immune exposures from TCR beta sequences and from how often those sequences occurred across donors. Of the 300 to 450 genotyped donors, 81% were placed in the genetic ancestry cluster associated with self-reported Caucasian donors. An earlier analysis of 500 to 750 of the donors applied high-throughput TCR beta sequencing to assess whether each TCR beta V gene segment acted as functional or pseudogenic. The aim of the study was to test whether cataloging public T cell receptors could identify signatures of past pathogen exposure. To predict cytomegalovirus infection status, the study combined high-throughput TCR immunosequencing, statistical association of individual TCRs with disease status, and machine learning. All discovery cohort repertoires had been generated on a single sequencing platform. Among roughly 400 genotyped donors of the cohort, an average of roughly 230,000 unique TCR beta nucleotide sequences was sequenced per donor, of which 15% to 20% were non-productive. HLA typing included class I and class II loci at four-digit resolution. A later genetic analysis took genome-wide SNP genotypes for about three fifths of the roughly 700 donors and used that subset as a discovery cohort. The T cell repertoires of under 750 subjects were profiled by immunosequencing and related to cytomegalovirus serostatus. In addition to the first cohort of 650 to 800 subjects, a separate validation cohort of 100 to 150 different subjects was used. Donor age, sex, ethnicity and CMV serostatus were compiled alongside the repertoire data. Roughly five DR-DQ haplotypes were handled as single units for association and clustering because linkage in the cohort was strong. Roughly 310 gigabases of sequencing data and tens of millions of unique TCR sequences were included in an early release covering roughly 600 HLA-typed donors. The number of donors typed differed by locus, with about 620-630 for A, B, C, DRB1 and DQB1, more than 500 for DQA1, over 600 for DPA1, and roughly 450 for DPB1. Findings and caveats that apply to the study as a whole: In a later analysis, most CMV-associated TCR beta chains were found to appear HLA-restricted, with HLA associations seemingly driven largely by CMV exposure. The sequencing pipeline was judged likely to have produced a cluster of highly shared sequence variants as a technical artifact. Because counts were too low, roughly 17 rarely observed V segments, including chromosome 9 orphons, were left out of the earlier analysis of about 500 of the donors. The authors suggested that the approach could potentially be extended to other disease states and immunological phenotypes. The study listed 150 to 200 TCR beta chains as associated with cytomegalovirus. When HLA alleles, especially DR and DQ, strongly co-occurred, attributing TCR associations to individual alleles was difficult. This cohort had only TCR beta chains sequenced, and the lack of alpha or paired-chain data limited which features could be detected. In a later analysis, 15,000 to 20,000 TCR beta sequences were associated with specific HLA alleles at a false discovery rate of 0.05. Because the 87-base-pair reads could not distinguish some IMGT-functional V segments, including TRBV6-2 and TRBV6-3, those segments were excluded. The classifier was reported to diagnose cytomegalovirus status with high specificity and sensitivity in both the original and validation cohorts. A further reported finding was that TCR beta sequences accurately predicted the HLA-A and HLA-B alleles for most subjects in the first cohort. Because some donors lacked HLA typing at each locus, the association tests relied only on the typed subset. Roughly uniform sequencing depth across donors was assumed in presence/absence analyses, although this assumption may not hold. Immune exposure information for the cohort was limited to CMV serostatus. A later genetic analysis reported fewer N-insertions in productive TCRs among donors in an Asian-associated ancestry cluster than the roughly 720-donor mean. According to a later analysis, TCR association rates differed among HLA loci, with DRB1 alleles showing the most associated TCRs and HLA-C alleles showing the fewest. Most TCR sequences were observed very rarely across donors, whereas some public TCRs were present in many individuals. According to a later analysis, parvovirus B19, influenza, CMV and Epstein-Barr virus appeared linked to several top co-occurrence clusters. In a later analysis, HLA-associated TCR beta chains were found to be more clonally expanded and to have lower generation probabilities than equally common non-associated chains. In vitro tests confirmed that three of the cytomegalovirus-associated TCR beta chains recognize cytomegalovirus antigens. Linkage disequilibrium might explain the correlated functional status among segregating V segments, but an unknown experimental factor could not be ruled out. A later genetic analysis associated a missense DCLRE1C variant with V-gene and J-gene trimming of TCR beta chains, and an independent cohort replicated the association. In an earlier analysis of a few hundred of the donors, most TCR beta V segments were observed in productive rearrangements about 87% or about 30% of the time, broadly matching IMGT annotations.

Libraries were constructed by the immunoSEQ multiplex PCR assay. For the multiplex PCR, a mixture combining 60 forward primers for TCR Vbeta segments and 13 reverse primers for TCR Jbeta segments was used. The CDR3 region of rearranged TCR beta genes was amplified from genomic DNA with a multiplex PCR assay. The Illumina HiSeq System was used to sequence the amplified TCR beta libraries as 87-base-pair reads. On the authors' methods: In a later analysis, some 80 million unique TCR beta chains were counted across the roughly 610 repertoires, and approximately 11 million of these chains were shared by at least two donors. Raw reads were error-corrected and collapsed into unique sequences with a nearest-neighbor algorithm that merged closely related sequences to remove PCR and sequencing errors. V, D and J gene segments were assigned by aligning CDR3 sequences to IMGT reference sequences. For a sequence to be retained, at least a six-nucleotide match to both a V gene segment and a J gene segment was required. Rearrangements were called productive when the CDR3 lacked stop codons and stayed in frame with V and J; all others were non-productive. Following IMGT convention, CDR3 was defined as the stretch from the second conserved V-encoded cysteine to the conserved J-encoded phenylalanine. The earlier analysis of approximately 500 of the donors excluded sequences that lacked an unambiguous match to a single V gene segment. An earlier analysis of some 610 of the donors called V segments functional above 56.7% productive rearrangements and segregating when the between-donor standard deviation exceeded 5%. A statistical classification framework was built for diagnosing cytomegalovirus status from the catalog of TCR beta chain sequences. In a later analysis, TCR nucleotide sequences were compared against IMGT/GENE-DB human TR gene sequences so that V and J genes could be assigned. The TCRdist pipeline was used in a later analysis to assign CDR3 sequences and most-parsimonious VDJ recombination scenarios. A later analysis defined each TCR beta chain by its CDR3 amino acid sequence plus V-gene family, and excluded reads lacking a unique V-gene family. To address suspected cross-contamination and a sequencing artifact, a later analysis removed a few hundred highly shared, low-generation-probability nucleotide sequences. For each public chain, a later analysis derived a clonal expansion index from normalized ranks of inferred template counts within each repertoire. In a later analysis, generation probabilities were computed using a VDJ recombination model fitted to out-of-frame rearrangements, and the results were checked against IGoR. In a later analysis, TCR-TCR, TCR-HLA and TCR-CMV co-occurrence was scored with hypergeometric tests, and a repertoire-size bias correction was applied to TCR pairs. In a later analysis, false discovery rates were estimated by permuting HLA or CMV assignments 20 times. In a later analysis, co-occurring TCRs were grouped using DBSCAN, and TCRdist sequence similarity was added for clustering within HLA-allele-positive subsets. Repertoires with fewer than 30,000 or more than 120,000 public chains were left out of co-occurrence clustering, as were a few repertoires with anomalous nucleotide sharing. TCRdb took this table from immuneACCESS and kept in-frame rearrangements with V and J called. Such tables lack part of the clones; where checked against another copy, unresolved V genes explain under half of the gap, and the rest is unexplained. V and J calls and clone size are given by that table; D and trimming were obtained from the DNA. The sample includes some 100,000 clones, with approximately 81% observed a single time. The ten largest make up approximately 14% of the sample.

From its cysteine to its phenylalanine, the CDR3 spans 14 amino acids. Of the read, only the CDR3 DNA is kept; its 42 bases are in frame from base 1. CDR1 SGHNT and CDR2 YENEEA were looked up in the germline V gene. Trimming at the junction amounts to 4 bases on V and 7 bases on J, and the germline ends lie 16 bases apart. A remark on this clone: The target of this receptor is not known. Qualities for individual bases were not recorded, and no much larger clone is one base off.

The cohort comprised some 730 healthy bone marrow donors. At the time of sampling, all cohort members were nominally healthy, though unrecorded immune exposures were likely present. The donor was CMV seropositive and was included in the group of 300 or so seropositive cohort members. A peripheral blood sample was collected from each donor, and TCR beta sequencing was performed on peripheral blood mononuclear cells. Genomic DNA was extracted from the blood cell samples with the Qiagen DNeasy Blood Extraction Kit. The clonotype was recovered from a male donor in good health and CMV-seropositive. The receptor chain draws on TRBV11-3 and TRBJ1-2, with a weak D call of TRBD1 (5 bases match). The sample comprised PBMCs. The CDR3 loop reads CASSSGRGDAGYTF. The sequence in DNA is TGTGCCAGCAGCTCCGGACGCGGGGACGCTGGCTACACCTTC. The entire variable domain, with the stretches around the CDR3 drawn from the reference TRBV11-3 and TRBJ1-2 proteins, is EAGVVQSPRYKIIEKKQPVAFWCNPISGHNTLYWYLQNLGQGPELLIRYENEEAVDDSQLPKDRFSAERLKGVDSTLKIQPAELGDSAVYLCASSSGRGDAGYTFGSGTRLTVV.